The 11 T cell receptor beta chains reported below all come from one sample, sequenced in a study of blood T cells in healthy people across ages. A second PCR of 7 to 11 cycles used a sample-barcoded 5' primer and a J-beta primer mix. One entry per CDR3 protein, called by TCRdb with MiXCR from the 5' RACE reads. The sample holds 1.6 million or so distinct CDR3 sequences, about 35% seen once. The sample consisted of blood. The origin of the receptors is a woman in her twenties or thirties in good health.

The rearrangement joins TRBV5-1 to TRBJ2-3; the D is unclear. CDR3 length: 14 residues. V dropped 2 bases and J dropped 1 base, with 8 bases sitting between them. Germline V lookup: CDR1 SGHRS, CDR2 YFSETQ. The CDR3 reads CASSFPLGTDTQYF. In DNA, the CDR3 is TGCGCCAGCAGCTTTCCACTCGGCACAGATACGCAGTATTTT.

This clonotype came up a few times. This chain's CDR3 is CASSLTWGNTEAFF. CDR3 DNA sequence: TGTGCCAGCAGCTTAACTTGGGGGAACACTGAAGCTTTCTTT. The V and J genes are TRBV7-2 and TRBJ1-1; D uncertain. The CDR3 contains 14 residues. Germline V lookup: CDR1 SGHTA, CDR2 FQGNSA. V was trimmed by 2 bases and J by 1 base, leaving 8 bases between them.

This chain links TRBV7-3 with TRBJ2-5, with D perhaps being TRBD1 or TRBD2 (5 bases each). Germline CDR1 SGHTA, CDR2 FQGTGA. The V and J ends lost 3 bases and 2 bases respectively, with 13 bases between them. The length of the CDR3 is 15 residues. CDR3 DNA sequence: TGTGCCAGCAGCTTGGGACGGGTGAAACAAGAGACCCAGTACTTC. Translation gives CASSLGRVKQETQYF. The full variable domain, completed using reference TRBV7-3 and TRBJ2-5, is GAGVSQTPSNKVTEKGKYVELRCDPISGHTALYWYRQSLGQGPEFLIYFQGTGAADDSGLPNDRFFAVRPEGSVSTLKIQRTERGDSAVYLCASSLGRVKQETQYFGPGTRLLVL.

The genes are TRBV6-5 and TRBJ1-3; D is undetermined. The CDR3 loop spans 15 amino acids. The ends were cut back, 0 bases at V and 4 bases at J, with 10 bases in the middle. Per germline, CDR1 MNHEY and CDR2 SVGAGI. The CDR3 region is CASSYSPGSGNTIYF. For the CDR3, the DNA is TGTGCCAGCAGTTACTCTCCGGGGTCAGGAAACACCATATATTTT.

The J gene is TRBJ1-1, the V gene TRBV9, with 7 bases fitting TRBD1. The CDR3 totals 13 residues. The junction had 10 bases not matched to a gene; V was cut back by 3 bases and J by 11 bases. The germline V gene encodes CDR1 SGDLS and CDR2 YYNGEE. CDR3 loop: CASSAKGTDGAFF. In DNA, the CDR3 is TGTGCCAGCAGCGCGAAAGGGACAGATGGGGCTTTCTTT. The entire variable domain, with the rest obtained from reference TRBV9 and TRBJ1-1, is as follows: DSGVTQTPKHLITATGQRVTLRCSPRSGDLSVYWYQQSLDQGLQFLIQYYNGEERAKGNILERFSAQQFPDLHSELNLSSLELGDSALYFCASSAKGTDGAFFGQGTRLTVV.

The chain carries TRBV18 and TRBJ2-1, with D maybe TRBD2 (6 bases). Germline CDR1 is KGHSH and CDR2 is LQKENI. Trimming stripped 3 bases from V and 4 bases from J, with 10 bases between. This CDR3 comprises 14 residues. The CDR3 reads CASSPLAKYNEQFF. DNA for the CDR3: TGTGCCAGCTCACCCCTAGCGAAGTACAATGAGCAGTTCTTC.

This clonotype was found many times. The rearrangement links TRBV6-4 to TRBJ2-1; 8 bases are a match to TRBD1. J lost 3 bases, V lost 5 bases, and 6 bases had no gene match. Germline CDR1 MRHNA, CDR2 SNTAGT. This CDR3 is built from 15 residues. CDR3 residues: CASSPRTGGYNEQFF. CDR3 DNA sequence: TGTGCCAGCAGTCCTAGAACAGGGGGCTACAATGAGCAGTTCTTC.

The rearrangement links TRBV3-1 to TRBJ2-1; D is unclear. Germline-derived CDR1 and CDR2 are LGHDT and YNNKEL (reference sequence). Between the trimmed V and J ends, which lost 3 bases and 10 bases, there was a span of 16 bases. This CDR3 contains 14 residues. The CDR3 region is CASSQALPGGEQFF. DNA for the CDR3: TGTGCCAGCAGCCAGGCCCTCCCGGGTGGGGAGCAGTTCTTC.

This rearrangement joins TRBV5-4 to TRBJ2-3; D not certain. With 0 bases removed from V and 4 bases from J, the gap between germline ends came to 9 bases. The germline CDR1 and CDR2 sequences are SGHNT and YYREEE (reference sequence). CDR3 length: 14 residues. The CDR3 DNA follows: TGTGCCAGCAGCTTGGCCGAGAGGCCAGATACGCAGTATTTT. Amino acid sequence: CASSLAERPDTQYF.

This CDR3 is CASRTSGEPRREQYF. In nucleotides, the CDR3 is TGCGCCAGCAGGACTAGCGGGGAGCCCCGACGGGAGCAGTACTTC. The J gene is TRBJ2-7, the V gene TRBV10-2, with 11 bases lining up with TRBD2. There are 15 residues in the CDR3. V shed 6 bases, J shed 7 bases, and the junction held 11 bases outside the gene matches. Germline V gives CDR1 WSHSY, CDR2 SAAADI.

On this clonotype itself: A much larger clone lies one base from this, so it may be a read error. The V gene is TRBV7-9, the J gene TRBJ1-2; no definite D call. Trimming stripped 5 bases from V and 3 bases from J, with 10 bases between. The CDR3 is 13 residues long. Germline V lookup: CDR1 SEHNR, CDR2 FQNEAQ (reference sequence). This chain's CDR3 is CASSTERDYGYTF. In DNA form, the CDR3 reads TGTGCCAGCAGCACCGAAAGGGACTATGGCTACACCTTC.